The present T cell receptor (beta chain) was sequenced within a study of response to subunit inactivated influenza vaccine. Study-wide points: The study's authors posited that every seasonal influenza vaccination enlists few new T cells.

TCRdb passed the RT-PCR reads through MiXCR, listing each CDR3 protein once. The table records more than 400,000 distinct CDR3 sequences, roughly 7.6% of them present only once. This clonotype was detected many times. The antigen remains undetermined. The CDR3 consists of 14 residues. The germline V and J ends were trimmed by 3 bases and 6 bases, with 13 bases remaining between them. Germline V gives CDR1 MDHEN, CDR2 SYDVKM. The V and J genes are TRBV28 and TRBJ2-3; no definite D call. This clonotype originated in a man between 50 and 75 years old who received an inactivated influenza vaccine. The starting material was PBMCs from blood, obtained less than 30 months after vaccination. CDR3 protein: CASSFTDTTDTQYF. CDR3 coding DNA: TGTGCCAGCAGTTTTACAGACACCACGGATACGCAGTATTTT.